This TCR beta chain was sequenced during a study of blood T cells in healthy people across ages. In germline, CDR1 is SGHAT, CDR2 FQNNGV. The CDR3 spans 18 residues. Losses at the gene ends were 4 bases for V and 9 bases for J; bases not matched to a gene: 14. General observations from the study: It was not possible, with unsorted PBMCs, to conclusively compare naive and antigen-experienced cells.

Extracted total RNA amounted to at least 5.5 micrograms for each sample. As for this clonotype: Its antigen is not known.

Next came a second PCR, run for 7 to 11 cycles, which used a sample-barcoded 5' primer along with a J-beta primer mix. Each single sample gave us at least 3 million CDR3-containing paired-end reads. TCRdb re-derived calls from the 5' RACE reads in MiXCR, one entry per CDR3 protein. Among around 1,500,000 distinct CDR3 sequences listed, roughly 45% were seen once. The sequence was collected from a woman aged 18-35 years in good health. V is TRBV11-2 and J is TRBJ2-1, with 14 bases fitting TRBD2. Sequencing was done on a sample of blood. The chain's CDR3 is CASSSPAGTSGGVAEQFF. The CDR3 DNA is TGTGCCAGCAGCTCCCCAGCCGGGACTAGCGGGGGTGTCGCTGAGCAGTTCTTC.